The entry below describes one T cell receptor beta chain. Its antigen target is currently unknown. No per-base quality is available; no much larger clone lies one base away. The data were obtained in a study of blood T cells in healthy people across ages (dated by TCRdb to the mid-2010s). Study-wide context: In model experiments, template switching captured about one uniquely barcoded TCR beta cDNA molecule for every two T cells. To avoid experimental bias, donors of different ages were randomly spread across the sequencing lanes. Two additional independent replicas of 1 million unique cDNA reads from the same blood draw were analyzed for two donors (one aged 18 to 30 and one aged 80 or older). Using deep sequencing normalized with unique cDNA molecular identifiers, the study measured how TCR beta repertoire diversity changes with age. The donors were split into four age groups: young (average 16 years), middle-aged (39), aged (more than 55) and long-lived (approximately 89).

The library was obtained by 5' RACE. Instrument on record: Illumina HiSeq 2500. The second PCR ran for roughly 7 to 11 cycles and used a J-beta primer mix along with a sample-barcoded 5' primer. Each TCR beta cDNA molecule received a unique molecular identifier from a template-switch 5' adaptor carrying 12 random nucleotides. At least 3 million CDR3-containing paired-end reads were obtained from each sample. The Mint cDNA synthesis kit, primed by a TRBC-specific oligonucleotide, was used to synthesize first-strand cDNA from all RNA. Following uracil-DNA glycosylase treatment, all cDNA underwent a first 18-cycle PCR with the universal primers M1SS and BC2_uni_R. Concerning the study's data processing: For normalization, 1 million high-quality reads were randomly selected from each sample, with every read carrying a distinct molecular identifier. Instead of being binned into consensus sequences, reads with shared molecular identifiers were discarded. MiTCR, run with a Q25 quality threshold and the strictest error-elimination algorithm, handled CDR3 identification, clonotype clustering and error correction. A nonparametric unseen species model with Euler transformation was used to estimate lower-bound total TCR beta diversity. The public reads were quality trimmed at Q25 with fastp and then assembled into clones with MiXCR by TCRdb, keeping productive beta chains. Rows with a matching CDR3 protein are joined into one entry that keeps the most common DNA and genes. Here the V and J calls rest on TCRdb's processing, not on the authors' analysis. The sample profile shows some 640,000 distinct CDR3 sequences; about 30% of them were found once. The ten largest make up 15% to 18% of the sample.

The CDR3, from cysteine to phenylalanine, totals 16 residues. Solely the CDR3 DNA is kept, with 48 bases framed from the first base. The germline V gene yields MGHRA for CDR1 and YSYEKL for CDR2. The junction shows trimming of 0 bases on V and 0 bases on J, plus 8 bases between the germline ends. The donors were roughly 38 Caucasian individuals from Russia, aged roughly 6 to 100 years, who were systemically healthy. Each donor gave about 9.7 milliliters of peripheral blood, drawn into EDTA-treated Vacutainer tubes. Ficoll-Paque density-gradient centrifugation was used to isolate PBMCs, with at least 6.5 million per sample. Total RNA was extracted from PBMCs with Trizol reagent, with at least 5.5 micrograms obtained per sample. For every donor, an aliquot of PBMCs went through flow cytometry to measure the percentages of naive CD45RAhigh/CD27high T cells. General conclusions and limits of the study: There was a strong correlation between observed TCR beta diversity and the percentage of naive T cells measured by flow cytometry. Because profiling used bulk unsorted PBMCs, naive and antigen-experienced compartments could not be compared conclusively. Compared with the aged group, the long-lived group had more naive CD4+ T cells, fewer expanded clones and increased TCR diversity, suggesting age selection. The CMV infection status of donors was not known, potentially confounding age-related changes in expanded clonotypes. As age increased, observed TCR beta diversity per million T cells dropped in a roughly linear way, and a significant reduction was already evident by age about 40. Total diversity estimates from one million sequenced T cells were considered lower bounds and underestimates.

The sequence derives from a woman at least 80 years old in good health. The rearranged chain carries TRBV4-1 and TRBJ1-4; the D gene cannot be named for sure. The sample was blood. The CDR3 protein: CASSQDTVTTNEKLFF. The DNA reads TGCGCCAGCAGCCAAGATACGGTAACAACTAATGAAAAACTGTTTTTT.